The 22 T cell receptor beta chains in this list originate from one sample, sequenced in a study of ipilimumab plus nivolumab after autologous stem cell transplantation. Assay: immunoSEQ multiplex PCR; the TCRdb copy retains only in-frame clones and omits some. The sample shows under 4,000 clones, roughly 91% of them seen only once. The source material was PBMCs, sampled in a trial of ipilimumab plus nivolumab as post-transplant consolidation. All receptors derive from a male donor with multiple myeloma.

The rearrangement links TRBV2 to TRBJ2-7; a weak D match, TRBD2 (5 bases). The ends were cut back, 8 bases at V and 5 bases at J, with 16 bases in the middle. This CDR3 has 13 residues. In germline, CDR1 is SNHLY, CDR2 FYNNEI. The CDR3 bases are TGTGCCAGCGGTGCCGGACTTGAGAACGAGCAGTACTTC. This translates into CASGAGLENEQYF.

The table lists this clone with a count of one. The gene calls are TRBV29-1 and TRBJ2-6, with D uncertain. The germline V gene has CDR1 SQVTM and CDR2 ANQGSEA. V lost 6 bases and J lost 0, with 9 bases in between. CDR3 length equals 14 residues. The CDR3 region has the DNA TGCAGCGTAGACACGAGCTCTGGGGCCAACGTCCTGACTTTC. Protein sequence: CSVDTSSGANVLTF.

The chain uses TRBV19 and TRBJ2-2; 12 bases are shared with TRBD1. The CDR3 loop spans 15 amino acids. CDR1 and CDR2 from the germline V gene are LNHDA and SQIVND (reference sequence). The V gene end was trimmed by 9 bases and the J gene end by 5 bases; junction bases not matched to a gene: 7. The CDR3 spells CASWDRGRRTGELFF. The CDR3, as DNA: TGTGCCAGCTGGGACAGGGGGCGCCGGACCGGGGAGCTGTTTTTT.

This clone was observed a few times. This chain joins TRBV28 and TRBJ2-7; D call uncertain. The CDR3 is 11 residues long. Germline-derived CDR1 and CDR2 are MDHEN and SYDVKM. The V gene lost 3 bases and the J gene lost 4 bases, with 4 bases spanning the gap. CDR3: CASSFRYEQYF. CDR3 nucleotide sequence: TGTGCCAGCAGTTTCAGGTACGAGCAGTACTTC.

CDR3 sequence (DNA): TGTGCCAGCAGCTTAGGATACACCATATATTTT. Translating it yields CASSLGYTIYF. V usage is TRBV11-2 and J usage is TRBJ1-3, with D uncertain. Trimming removed 1 base from V and 8 bases from J, with 3 bases in between. Germline V gene data show CDR1 as SGHAT and CDR2 as FQNNGV. The CDR3 extends over 11 amino acids.

The chain employs TRBV6-6 and TRBJ1-3; D unclear. Per the germline V gene, CDR1 is MNHNY and CDR2 is SVGAGI (reference sequence). The CDR3 is 15 residues long. Trimming left V 5 bases short and J 0 bases short, with 11 bases between. For the CDR3, the DNA is TGTGCCAGCAGTACACGGGTGAGCTCTGGAAACACCATATATTTT. It yields the protein CASSTRVSSGNTIYF.

The chain couples TRBV19 to TRBJ1-1, with D uncertain. V was clipped by 4 bases and J by 5 bases, with 11 bases between them. The germline V gene encodes CDR1 LNHDA and CDR2 SQIVND (reference sequence). This CDR3 is built from 13 residues. The CDR3 bases are TGTGCCAGTAGTACACTGGGAGGAACTGAAGCTTTCTTT. It translates to CASSTLGGTEAFF.

The chain couples TRBV18 to TRBJ2-7, with a tentative D call TRBD1 (5 bases). V lost 3 bases and J 1 base, leaving 7 bases between the germline ends. The germline V gene encodes CDR1 KGHSH and CDR2 LQKENI. The CDR3 loop spans 13 amino acids. This CDR3 reads CASSPGPSYEQYF. In DNA form, the CDR3 reads TGTGCCAGCTCACCGGGGCCATCCTACGAGCAGTACTTC.

Here the CDR3 DNA reads TGTGCCAGCACGTCCTCACTCCAGGAAGATACGCAGTATTTT. It specifies CASTSSLQEDTQYF. The chain carries TRBV7-9 and TRBJ2-3; the D is unclear. The CDR3 has 14 amino acids. Trimming shortened V by 7 bases and J by 5 bases, and 16 bases separated the two germline ends. CDR1 is SEHNR and CDR2 is FQNEAQ in the germline V gene (reference sequence).

V gene TRBV6-6 combines with J gene TRBJ1-1; maybe TRBD1 (6 bases). Germline V lookup: CDR1 MNHNY, CDR2 SVGAGI (reference sequence). Trimming left V 6 bases short and J 5 bases short, with 16 bases between. The CDR3 is 14 residues long. The CDR3 sequence: CASRDAGDQTEAFF. As DNA, the CDR3 is TGTGCCAGCAGAGACGCAGGGGATCAGACTGAAGCTTTCTTT.

CDR3 coding DNA: TGTGCCAGCAGCGAAGCTCAGGGTTTAACTAATGAAAAACTGTTTTTT. It codes for CASSEAQGLTNEKLFF. The gene calls are TRBV9 and TRBJ1-4, with D perhaps TRBD1 (5 bases). Germline V CDR1 and CDR2: SGDLS, YYNGEE. The CDR3 covers 16 residues. V lost 3 bases and J lost 1, with 13 bases in between.

This chain connects TRBV28 to TRBJ1-6; D is ambiguous. The CDR3 has 14 amino acids. Trimming shortened V by 3 bases and J by 8 bases, and 11 bases separated the two germline ends. Germline V gene sequence: CDR1 MDHEN, CDR2 SYDVKM. CDR3: CASSFAGSDSPLHF. The CDR3 nucleotides read TGTGCCAGCAGTTTCGCTGGAAGCGATTCACCCCTCCACTTT.

This clone was counted once. The chain combines TRBV5-1 with TRBJ2-7; D is ambiguous. V was trimmed by 0 bases and J by 0 bases, leaving 4 bases between them. The CDR3 covers 13 residues. Germline V gives CDR1 SGHRS, CDR2 YFSETQ. CDR3 residues: CASSLASSYEQYF. In DNA form, the CDR3 reads TGCGCCAGCAGCTTGGCAAGCTCCTACGAGCAGTACTTC.

The chain employs TRBV5-4 and TRBJ2-6; D is possibly TRBD1 or TRBD2 (5 bases each). This CDR3 has 15 amino acids. V lost 0 bases and J 3 bases, leaving 7 bases between the germline ends. CDR1 is SGHNT and CDR2 is YYREEE in the germline V gene (reference sequence). The CDR3 reads CASSLGGFGANVLTF. The DNA of the CDR3 is TGTGCCAGCAGCTTGGGGGGGTTTGGGGCCAACGTCCTGACTTTC.

The gene calls are TRBV6-5 and TRBJ2-5; D perhaps matches TRBD1 (6 bases). Looked up from germline, CDR1 is MNHEY and CDR2 is SVGAGI. V lost 0 bases, J lost 14 bases, and 19 bases lay in between. The CDR3 contains 14 residues. CDR3 loop: CASSYSGRGTFFYF. In nucleotides, the CDR3 is TGTGCCAGCAGTTACTCGGGCAGGGGCACCTTCTTTTACTTC.

The table lists this clone with a count of one. The V call is TRBV7-9, the J call TRBJ2-7, with a tentative D call TRBD2 (5 bases). The V and J ends lost 4 bases and 6 bases respectively, with 13 bases between them. The CDR3 is 13 residues long. Germline assignment: CDR1 SEHNR and CDR2 FQNEAQ (reference sequence). CDR3 amino acids: CASSSLEAAEQYF. CDR3 sequence (DNA): TGTGCCAGCAGCTCATTGGAGGCAGCCGAGCAGTACTTC.

The chain joins TRBV14 to TRBJ2-1, with a weak D call TRBD2 (6 bases). Trimming left V 1 base short and J 6 bases short, with 13 bases between. The CDR3 consists of 15 residues. The germline V gene has CDR1 SGHDN and CDR2 FVKESK. CDR3 nucleotides: TGTGCCAGCAGCCAAGTTCAGCGGGCCTCCAATGAGCAGTTCTTC. Protein: CASSQVQRASNEQFF.

This chain uses TRBV28 with TRBJ2-2; D not resolved. CDR3 size: 14 residues. Germline values: CDR1 MDHEN, CDR2 SYDVKM. Trimming pared 7 bases from V and 0 bases from J, leaving 9 bases between. The CDR3 protein is CASIDLTNTGELFF. Written as DNA, the CDR3 is TGTGCCAGCATAGACCTAACGAACACCGGGGAGCTGTTTTTT.

The gene calls are TRBV6-1 and TRBJ2-1; TRBD2 matches 11 bases. V lost 4 bases and J lost 8; bases outside the gene matches: 7. Germline V gene data show CDR1 as MNHNS and CDR2 as SASEGT. This CDR3 has 15 amino acids. The CDR3 spells CASSVLAGGKDEQFF. CDR3 coding DNA: TGTGCCAGCAGTGTGCTAGCGGGAGGAAAGGATGAGCAGTTCTTC.

V gene TRBV27 combines with J gene TRBJ2-1; tentatively, D is TRBD1 (5 bases). Trimming pared 4 bases from V and 6 bases from J, leaving 19 bases between. The CDR3 length is 16 residues. From germline, CDR1 is MNHEY and CDR2 SMNVEV (reference sequence). The CDR3 here is CASSSVVASRGNEQFF. The DNA for the CDR3 is TGTGCCAGCAGTTCAGTTGTAGCCAGTAGGGGCAATGAGCAGTTCTTC.

J is TRBJ1-1 and V is TRBV28, with unresolved D. The CDR3 has 13 amino acids. The V end lost 3 bases, the J end lost 3 bases, and 8 bases lay between the germline ends. The germline CDR1 and CDR2 sequences are MDHEN and SYDVKM. The CDR3 DNA follows: TGTGCCAGCAGTTTGTATTGGGACACTGAAGCTTTCTTT. This sequence encodes CASSLYWDTEAFF.

CDR3 sequence: CASSGNMGGSYEQYF. The CDR3 bases are TGTGCCAGCAGCGGGAACATGGGGGGAAGCTACGAGCAGTACTTC. The V and J genes are TRBV13 and TRBJ2-7, with D perhaps TRBD2 (6 bases). Germline CDR1 reads PRHDT; CDR2 reads FYEKMQ (reference sequence). Trimming removed 5 bases from V and 3 bases from J, with 17 bases in between. This CDR3 region has 15 residues. The entire variable domain, with the rest obtained from reference TRBV13 and TRBJ2-7, is as follows: AAGVIQSPRHLIKEKRETATLKCYPIPRHDTVYWYQQGPGQDPQFLISFYEKMQSDKGSIPDRFSAQQFSDYHSELNMSSLELGDSALYFCASSGNMGGSYEQYFGPGTRLTVT.